A single sample is the source of the 12 T cell receptor beta chains below, sequenced in a study of tumor-infiltrating lymphocytes in primary liver carcinoma. They got blood RNA out of unsorted whole blood and also pulled out germline DNA. Reverse transcription of roughly 470 ng total RNA with a constant-region primer produced TCR beta cDNA. What produced the TCR beta libraries was three nested multiplex PCR rounds using slightly modified ARM-PCR. It was with TRBV1-TRBV30 forward primers and a C-beta reverse primer that the first two PCR rounds were run, at roughly 10 cycles each. One entry per CDR3 protein, called by TCRdb with MiXCR from the multiplex PCR reads. The sample contains 320,000 or so distinct CDR3 sequences, 55% to 65% of which appear only once. Sequencing input: peripheral blood. These receptors came from a man in his forties with primary liver carcinoma and hepatitis B virus infection.

This clonotype was found many times. The chain carries TRBV29-1 and TRBJ2-1; the match to TRBD2 covers 8 bases. The CDR3 has 15 residues. V dropped 4 bases and J dropped 5; count of bases not matched to a gene: 10. CDR1 and CDR2 from the germline V gene are SQVTM and ANQGSEA. Here the CDR3 DNA reads TGCAGCGTTGGCGGGACTAGAGGTTCAAACAATGAGCAGTTCTTC. It specifies CSVGGTRGSNNEQFF.

As regards this clonotype: A much larger clone differs from this one at a single base, so this may be a read error. The chain employs TRBV6-5 and TRBJ2-1; D assignment may be TRBD1 or TRBD2 (5 bases each). The CDR3 contains 17 residues. Germline CDR1 reads MNHEY; CDR2 reads SVGAGI. The CDR3 reads CACSYSRGASSYNEQFF. In DNA, the CDR3 is TGTGCCTGCAGTTACTCGAGAGGGGCAAGCTCCTACAATGAGCAGTTCTTC.

As concerns this clonotype: The germline gene is not matched at one end of the junction; a read error may be the cause. The chain recombines TRBV10-1 with TRBJ2-2; a weak D match, TRBD2 (5 bases). Germline V lookup: CDR1 WNHNN, CDR2 SYGVQD (reference sequence). The CDR3 runs 13 residues. CDR3 coding DNA: TGCGCCAGCACCAAGGAGGTATTCGGGAAGCTGTTTTTT. This sequence encodes CASTKEVFGKLFF.

This clonotype has a count of ten or more. The chain links TRBV29-1 to TRBJ2-7; possible D gene TRBD2, 5 bases. This CDR3 contains 13 residues. CDR1 is SQVTM, CDR2 ANQGSEA, per germline. Trimming removed 0 bases from V and 3 bases from J, with 9 bases in between. The CDR3 nucleotides read TGCAGCGTTGAAGATAATGACTACTACGAGCAGTACTTC. Its translation: CSVEDNDYYEQYF.

This clonotype was picked up one time. An end of the junction differs from the germline gene, which may be a read error. J is TRBJ2-1 and V is TRBV11-2; D gene ambiguous. The CDR3 is 15 amino acids. CDR1 and CDR2 (germline): SGHAT, FQNNGV. The CDR3 DNA reads as TGTGCCAGCAGTTCTAATCTCGGAAGCTACAATGAGCAATTCTTC. The encoded protein is CASSSNLGSYNEQFF.

This clonotype was seen a single time. A read error may produce the germline difference seen at one junction end. This rearrangement joins TRBV6-6 to TRBJ2-1; the D gene is possibly TRBD1 (5 bases). Germline assignment: CDR1 MNHNY and CDR2 SVGAGI (reference sequence). This CDR3 has 14 residues. In DNA, the CDR3 is TGTGCCAGTAGTTACAGGACGGCAGACAATGAGCAGTTCTTC. Translating it yields CASSYRTADNEQFF.

This clonotype was counted ten times or more. This chain joins TRBV12-3 or TRBV12-4 and TRBJ2-1; 9 bases map to TRBD2. The CDR3 runs to 16 residues. With 2 bases clipped from V and 1 base from J, the junction kept 3 bases outside the gene matches. The CDR3 reads CASSLLAGYSYNEQFF. CDR3 bases: TGTGCCAGCAGTTTACTAGCGGGGTATTCCTACAATGAGCAGTTCTTC.

Note on this clonotype: A read error is possible here, since a much larger clone lies one base away. Given the absence of the conserved phenylalanine or tryptophan at the CDR3 end, a read error is likely. This chain connects TRBV6-2 or TRBV6-3 to TRBJ2-1, with 7 positions matching TRBD2. Germline V gives CDR1 MNHEY, CDR2 SVGEGT. The CDR3 has 14 amino acids. V lost 4 bases, J lost 1 base, and 1 base stayed unmatched. CDR3 sequence (DNA): TGTGCCAGCAGTTCGGGGGGTTCCTACAATGAGCAGTTCCTC. Translation: CASSSGGSYNEQFL.

This clonotype has only a few counts. The chain is built from TRBV5-6 and TRBJ2-7; 8 bases map to TRBD1. The CDR3 has 13 amino acids. Per the germline V gene, CDR1 is SGHDT and CDR2 is YYEEEE. V lost 5 bases, J lost 1 base, and 2 bases stayed unmatched. This chain's CDR3 is CASRRTGSYEQYF. In nucleotides, the CDR3 is TGTGCCAGCAGACGGACAGGGTCCTACGAGCAGTACTTC. The variable domain in full, completed from reference TRBV5-6 and TRBJ2-7, reads DAGVTQSPTHLIKTRGQQVTLRCSPKSGHDTVSWYQQALGQGPQFIFQYYEEEERQRGNFPDRFSGHQFPNYSSELNVNALLLGDSALYLCASRRTGSYEQYFGPGTRLTVT.

In the case of this clonotype: A read error may explain this, as a much larger clone is one base away. The chain recombines TRBV4-1 with TRBJ2-7, with 12 bases that match TRBD1. Germline assignment: CDR1 MGHRA and CDR2 YSYEKL. The CDR3 spans 14 residues. Trimming at V came to 4 bases and at J to 7 bases, leaving 5 bases not matched to a gene. The CDR3 DNA sequence: TGCGCCAGCAGCCTGGGACAGGGGGCCCAGGAGCAGTACTTC. Translation: CASSLGQGAQEQYF.

V usage is TRBV28 and J usage is TRBJ2-5; TRBD2 aligns across 7 bases. Germline lookup yields CDR1 MDHEN and CDR2 SYDVKM. The ends lost 7 bases at V and 5 bases at J; junction bases unmatched: 16. The CDR3 runs to 16 residues. The CDR3 coding sequence is TGTGCCAGCACCTCACCCTGGGGGGGGATAGGCGAGACCCAGTACTTC. Its translation: CASTSPWGGIGETQYF.

The rearrangement links TRBV5-1 to TRBJ1-1, with D uncertain. Germline V lookup: CDR1 SGHRS, CDR2 YFSETQ. V lost 4 bases and J lost 0, with 13 bases in between. The CDR3 totals 15 residues. The CDR3 DNA reads TGCGCCAGCAGCGGGAACGGTAGCGTGAACACTGAAGCTTTCTTT. This sequence encodes CASSGNGSVNTEAFF. Filled out from reference TRBV5-1 and TRBJ1-1, the complete variable domain reads KAGVTQTPRYLIKTRGQQVTLSCSPISGHRSVSWYQQTPGQGLQFLFEYFSETQRNKGNFPGRFSGRQFSNSRSEMNVSTLELGDSALYLCASSGNGSVNTEAFFGQGTRLTVV.